This entry features one T cell receptor beta chain sequence. The antigen remains unidentified. These data are taken from a study of T cells in narcolepsy. Study-wide background: Healthy controls were enrolled alongside patients with narcolepsy type 1 or type 2.

Repertoires were generated with immunoSEQ multiplex PCR, while TCRdb's copy carries only in-frame clones and drops some. The data contain tens of thousands of clones, 70% to 85% of them seen just once; the ten biggest clones take up approximately 1.7%. General study points: Same-patient CSF and blood CD4+ T cell clonotypes included HCRT-specific and TRIB2-specific autoreactive ones. Autoreactive clone sequences were missing from some blood memory CD4+ repertoires. Healthy controls reportedly lacked the autoreactive clonotypes serially found in patients' blood.

Germline V gene data show CDR1 as SGHTA and CDR2 as FQGNSA. The V and J ends lost 1 base and 9 bases respectively, with 16 bases between them. This CDR3 is built from 15 residues. The TCR was taken from a human donor with narcolepsy. This chain joins TRBV7-2 and TRBJ1-5, with a tentative D call TRBD1 (6 bases). Sample: CD45RA- memory CD4+ T cells from PBMCs. CDR3 sequence reads: CASSLGGGGGAPQHF. As DNA, the CDR3 is TGTGCCAGCAGCTTAGGAGGGGGAGGGGGAGCGCCCCAGCATTTT.